This is a list of T cell receptor beta chains from one sample in a study of T cell changes during pregnancy in multiple sclerosis. The repertoire was sequenced with immunoSEQ multiplex PCR; TCRdb's copy has only in-frame clones and lacks some. The table has under 80,000 clones, almost 95% seen once. This specimen consisted of peripheral blood, obtained before pregnancy. The origin of the receptors is a female donor with multiple sclerosis, enrolled in a pregnancy study. The CDR3 runs from the conserved cysteine through the conserved F or W. The D gene is left open where the match is weak. Part of the rows lack a size; the others show once, few, many or a class for expanded clones.

D	V	size	length	J	CDR3	DNA
TRBD2	TRBV9	once	19	TRBJ2-5	CASSPPFGGRRGTVETQYF	TGTGCCAGCAGCCCCCCGTTCGGCGGGAGAAGGGGCACAGTGGAGACCCAGTACTTC
TRBD1	TRBV5-8	once	15	TRBJ2-3	CASSQRTGLADTQYF	TGTGCCAGCAGTCAACGGACAGGGCTGGCAGATACGCAGTATTTT
NA	TRBV7-9	NA	13	TRBJ1-1	CASSLGQNTEAFF	TGTGCCAGCAGCCTAGGACAGAACACTGAAGCTTTCTTT
NA	TRBV7-3	NA	13	TRBJ2-2	CASSARVTGELFF	TGTGCCAGCAGCGCTCGGGTCACCGGGGAGCTGTTTTTT
TRBD1	TRBV5-4	once	12	TRBJ2-7	CASSEQGYEQYF	TGTGCCAGCAGCGAACAGGGGTACGAGCAGTACTTC
NA	TRBV4-1	NA	14	TRBJ1-6	CASSQAPVDSPLHF	TGCGCCAGCAGCCAAGCGCCAGTGGATTCACCCCTCCACTTT
NA	TRBV7-2	NA	16	TRBJ2-2	CASSSTWRMNTGELFF	TGTGCCAGCAGCAGTACGTGGAGGATGAACACCGGGGAGCTGTTTTTT
TRBD2	TRBV2	NA	14	TRBJ2-1	CASSEIGLGEEQFF	TGTGCCAGCAGTGAAATCGGACTAGGAGAGGAGCAGTTCTTC
NA	TRBV7-9	NA	16	TRBJ2-1	CASSSSPDSPYNEQFF	TGTGCCAGCAGCTCTTCACCCGACTCTCCCTACAATGAGCAGTTCTTC
NA	TRBV18	NA	15	TRBJ1-1	CASSPSERVGTEAFF	TGTGCCAGCTCACCAAGTGAGAGGGTTGGCACTGAAGCTTTCTTT
TRBD1	TRBV25-1	NA	14	TRBJ1-1	CASRGQGDGTEAFF	TGTGCCAGCAGGGGACAGGGTGATGGCACTGAAGCTTTCTTT
NA	TRBV27	NA	15	TRBJ1-3	CASSLRGFSGNTIYF	TGTGCCAGCAGTTTAAGGGGGTTCTCTGGAAACACCATATATTTT
TRBD2	TRBV6-4	many	15	TRBJ2-3	CASSAGTSDTDTQYF	TGTGCCAGCAGTGCCGGGACTAGCGACACAGATACGCAGTATTTT